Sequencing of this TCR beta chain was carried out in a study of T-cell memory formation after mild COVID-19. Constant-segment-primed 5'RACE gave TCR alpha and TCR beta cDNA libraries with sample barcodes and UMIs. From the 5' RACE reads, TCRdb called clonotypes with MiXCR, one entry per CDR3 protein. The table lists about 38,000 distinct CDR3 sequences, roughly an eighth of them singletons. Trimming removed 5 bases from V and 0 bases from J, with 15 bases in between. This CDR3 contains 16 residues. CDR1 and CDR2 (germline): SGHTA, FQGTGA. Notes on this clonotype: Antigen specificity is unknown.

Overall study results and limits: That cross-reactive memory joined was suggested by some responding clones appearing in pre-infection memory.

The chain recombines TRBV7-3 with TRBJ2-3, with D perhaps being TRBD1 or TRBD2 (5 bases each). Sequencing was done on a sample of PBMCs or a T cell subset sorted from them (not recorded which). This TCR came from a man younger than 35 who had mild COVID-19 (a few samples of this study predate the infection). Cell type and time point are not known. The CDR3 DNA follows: TGTGCCAGCAGCCCAGGGACGAGTGGTAGCACAGATACGCAGTATTTT. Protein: CASSPGTSGSTDTQYF. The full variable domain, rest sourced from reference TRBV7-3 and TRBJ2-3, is GAGVSQTPSNKVTEKGKYVELRCDPISGHTALYWYRQSLGQGPEFLIYFQGTGAADDSGLPNDRFFAVRPEGSVSTLKIQRTERGDSAVYLCASSPGTSGSTDTQYFGPGTRLTVL.